These T cell receptor beta chains were read from a single sample in a study of cytomegalovirus exposure and HLA in healthy donors. TCRdb's table, derived via immunoSEQ multiplex PCR, lists solely in-frame clones and lacks some. The sample shows 150,000 to 170,000 clones, about 86% of them seen only once. The specimen sequenced was PBMCs. Receptors originate from a human donor in good health. Each CDR3 is given without its conserved first and last residue. Each record gives: CDR3 length, V gene, J gene, CDR3 protein.

cdr3_length: 16; v_call: TRBV6-4; j_call: TRBJ1-2; cdr3_aa: ASSPISANRRGGNGYT
cdr3_length: 11; v_call: TRBV11-2; j_call: TRBJ2-1; cdr3_aa: ASRPDAVREQF
cdr3_length: 17; v_call: TRBV5-1; j_call: TRBJ2-1; cdr3_aa: ASSLPPREVSGRMNEQF
cdr3_length: 14; v_call: TRBV5-1; j_call: TRBJ1-1; cdr3_aa: ASSLRTGGFDTEAF
cdr3_length: 14; v_call: TRBV27; j_call: TRBJ1-3; cdr3_aa: ASTSIRQDSGNTIY
cdr3_length: 12; v_call: TRBV4-1; j_call: TRBJ2-7; cdr3_aa: ASSQGQGAYEQY
cdr3_length: 17; v_call: TRBV7-7; j_call: TRBJ2-2; cdr3_aa: ASSLPPGQGSTNTGELF
cdr3_length: 16; v_call: TRBV27; j_call: TRBJ1-5; cdr3_aa: ASSLWGTGRYSNQPQH
cdr3_length: 11; v_call: TRBV27; j_call: TRBJ1-2; cdr3_aa: ASSPQGDYGYT
cdr3_length: 11; v_call: TRBV14; j_call: TRBJ1-3; cdr3_aa: ASSPHSGNTIY
cdr3_length: 16; v_call: TRBV27; j_call: TRBJ2-1; cdr3_aa: ASSGNEQGRFSYNEQF
cdr3_length: 12; v_call: TRBV15; j_call: TRBJ1-4; cdr3_aa: ATSKDRVREKLF
cdr3_length: 12; v_call: TRBV5-5; j_call: TRBJ1-2; cdr3_aa: ASSLDRGTYGYT
cdr3_length: 14; v_call: TRBV9; j_call: TRBJ2-1; cdr3_aa: ASSVRTSGGANEQF
cdr3_length: 15; v_call: TRBV6-1; j_call: TRBJ2-7; cdr3_aa: ASSEVFGTGSLNEQY
cdr3_length: 11; v_call: TRBV5-1; j_call: TRBJ1-1; cdr3_aa: ASSLAGSAEAF
cdr3_length: 11; v_call: TRBV11-2; j_call: TRBJ2-4; cdr3_aa: ASSLESEAGLY
cdr3_length: 11; v_call: TRBV2; j_call: TRBJ1-2; cdr3_aa: ASSPRQGAGYT
cdr3_length: 13; v_call: TRBV6-5; j_call: TRBJ1-2; cdr3_aa: ASSYSVTGADGYT
cdr3_length: 12; v_call: TRBV28; j_call: TRBJ1-2; cdr3_aa: ASRRQGAGYGYT
cdr3_length: 13; v_call: TRBV6-5; j_call: TRBJ1-6; cdr3_aa: ASSTSSPMDSPLH
cdr3_length: 13; v_call: TRBV2; j_call: TRBJ1-5; cdr3_aa: ASNQGAPLNQPQH
cdr3_length: 9; v_call: TRBV2; j_call: TRBJ1-1; cdr3_aa: ARGKGAEAF
cdr3_length: 14; v_call: TRBV4-3; j_call: -; cdr3_aa: ASSPGLSPAGNEQY
cdr3_length: 12; v_call: TRBV19; j_call: TRBJ2-7; cdr3_aa: ASSILAGGYEQY
cdr3_length: 12; v_call: TRBV7-2; j_call: TRBJ1-2; cdr3_aa: ASSLSGRGDGYT
cdr3_length: 15; v_call: TRBV27; j_call: TRBJ2-6; cdr3_aa: ASSLMFIRSGANVLT
cdr3_length: 12; v_call: TRBV18; j_call: TRBJ1-1; cdr3_aa: ASSTGGMNTEAF
cdr3_length: 15; v_call: TRBV18; j_call: TRBJ1-1; cdr3_aa: ASSPINPPGADTEAF
cdr3_length: 14; v_call: TRBV11-3; j_call: TRBJ2-2; cdr3_aa: ASSLNGQLNTGELF
cdr3_length: 14; v_call: TRBV4-3; j_call: TRBJ1-1; cdr3_aa: ASSQTGTDFYTEAF
cdr3_length: 14; v_call: TRBV18; j_call: TRBJ2-1; cdr3_aa: ASSPLTQVAGNEQF
cdr3_length: 12; v_call: TRBV2; j_call: TRBJ1-1; cdr3_aa: ASSEGRSETEAF
cdr3_length: 14; v_call: TRBV9; j_call: TRBJ2-1; cdr3_aa: ASSEETGGRGYEQF
cdr3_length: 17; v_call: TRBV30; j_call: TRBJ2-5; cdr3_aa: AWSPLGTSGTEFQETQY
cdr3_length: 11; v_call: TRBV7-2; j_call: TRBJ2-7; cdr3_aa: ASRGGRSYEQY
cdr3_length: 12; v_call: TRBV6-5; j_call: TRBJ2-7; cdr3_aa: ASRTGTHGGEQY
cdr3_length: 12; v_call: TRBV5-1; j_call: TRBJ1-1; cdr3_aa: ASSFSGGDTEAF
cdr3_length: 12; v_call: TRBV10-3; j_call: TRBJ2-2; cdr3_aa: AISESGGAGELF
cdr3_length: 13; v_call: TRBV27; j_call: TRBJ1-4; cdr3_aa: ASRGTGLKGEKLF
cdr3_length: 13; v_call: TRBV5-4; j_call: TRBJ2-7; cdr3_aa: ASSSGQGSSYEQY
cdr3_length: 14; v_call: TRBV9; j_call: TRBJ1-1; cdr3_aa: ASSVLTGGPNTEAF
cdr3_length: 10; v_call: TRBV27; j_call: TRBJ2-3; cdr3_aa: ASSTQRGTQY
cdr3_length: 14; v_call: TRBV5-4; j_call: TRBJ2-2; cdr3_aa: ASSSGLSRNTGELF
cdr3_length: 13; v_call: TRBV4-1; j_call: TRBJ2-2; cdr3_aa: ASSSAGAGTGELF
cdr3_length: 11; v_call: TRBV2; j_call: TRBJ2-3; cdr3_aa: ASRTGGTDTQY
cdr3_length: 11; v_call: TRBV7-6; j_call: TRBJ2-7; cdr3_aa: ASSLSVPYEQY
cdr3_length: 12; v_call: TRBV6-5; j_call: TRBJ2-7; cdr3_aa: ASSRTGGPYEQY
cdr3_length: 14; v_call: TRBV6-1; j_call: TRBJ1-5; cdr3_aa: ASSEEGYWADQPQH